This T cell receptor (beta chain) was identified during a study of shared clonotypes between healthy human individuals. All donors were Caucasian adults living in Nashville, Tennessee. The germline V gene has CDR1 LNHNV and CDR2 YYDKDF (reference sequence). V lost 1 base and J lost 1; bases outside the gene matches: 1. The CDR3 length is 16 residues. Clones were sequenced by immunoSEQ multiplex PCR, and TCRdb holds only the in-frame ones, with some missing. The sample has hundreds of thousands of clones, about 96% seen once. The V call is TRBV15, the J call TRBJ2-1; 10 positions match TRBD2. The receptor comes from a woman under 40 in good health. The specimen was naive CD4+ T cells sorted from blood. The subset here: CD45RA+ positively selected. In nucleotides, the CDR3 is TGTGCCACCAGCAGAGGTAGCGGGAGGTCCTACAATGAGCAGTTCTTC. It specifies CATSRGSGRSYNEQFF.